These 2 T cell receptor beta chains share one sample of origin, sequenced in a study of blood T cell repertoires in COVID-19. Only in-frame clones appear in the TCRdb table, and some are missing; sequencing was by immunoSEQ multiplex PCR. The sample lists fewer than 350,000 clones, roughly 90% occurring once. Material: PBMCs or T cells enriched from blood (not recorded which). The receptors were sampled from a middle-aged woman with acute COVID-19.

The V gene is TRBV7-3, the J gene TRBJ2-2; weak D call: TRBD2 (6 bases). V gave up 5 bases and J gave up 5 bases, with 15 bases separating them. The CDR3 contains 15 residues. Germline V CDR1 and CDR2: SGHTA, FQGTGA. The CDR3 loop reads CASSLRRVGTGELFF. The CDR3 DNA follows: TGTGCCAGCAGCCTCAGGAGGGTAGGAACCGGGGAGCTGTTTTTT.

The gene calls are TRBV5-1 and TRBJ2-7; 9 nucleotides agree with TRBD2. This CDR3 comprises 15 residues. Germline V lookup: CDR1 SGHRS, CDR2 YFSETQ. The V and J ends lost 0 bases and 5 bases, in that order; junction bases with no gene match: 6. The CDR3 is CASSLGGGGVDEQYF. The CDR3 DNA follows: TGCGCCAGCAGCTTGGGCGGCGGGGGGGTCGACGAGCAGTACTTC.